Sequencing of this T cell receptor beta chain was carried out in a study of early T cells in non-severe SARS-CoV-2 infection. Turning to the study itself: With bulk RNA from unsorted whole blood as input, sequencing yielded unpaired chains.

As regards this clonotype: Its matching antigen is unknown.

Study-level points and caveats: CD4 and private specificities were missed by VDJdb matching, which favored anti-spike CD8 responses.

Individual cDNA molecules received unique molecular identifiers during library preparation. TCRdb re-called the 5' RACE reads with MiXCR, one entry per CDR3 protein. This sample has around 82,000 distinct CDR3 sequences, with approximately 10% found just once. The CDR3 has 14 amino acids. Germline lookup yields CDR1 DFQATT and CDR2 SNEGSKA (reference sequence). Deletions cut 3 bases from V and 1 base from J, with 12 bases between. The source is an adult who was a healthcare worker with PCR-confirmed SARS-CoV-2 infection or an uninfected control (not recorded which). The J gene is TRBJ1-1, the V gene TRBV20-1; D is unclear. The sequenced sample consisted of whole blood. The CDR3 coding sequence is TGCAGTGCTAGCATTAATCCAGGGAACACTGAAGCTTTCTTT. Amino acid sequence: CSASINPGNTEAFF.